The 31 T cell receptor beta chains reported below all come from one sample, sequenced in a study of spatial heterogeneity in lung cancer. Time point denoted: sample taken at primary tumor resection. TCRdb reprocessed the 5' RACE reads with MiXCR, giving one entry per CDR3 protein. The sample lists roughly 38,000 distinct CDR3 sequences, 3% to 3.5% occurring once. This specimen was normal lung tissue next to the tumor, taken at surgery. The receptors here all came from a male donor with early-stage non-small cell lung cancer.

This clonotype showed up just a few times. The CDR3, as DNA: TGTGCCAGCAGGGGCCCGGGAACACACAATGAGCAGTTCTTC. Amino acid sequence: CASRGPGTHNEQFF. The J gene is TRBJ2-1, the V gene TRBV3-1; D possibly corresponds to TRBD2 (5 bases). The CDR3 runs to 14 residues. Between the trimmed V and J ends, which lost 6 bases and 5 bases, there was a span of 14 bases. Germline V gives CDR1 LGHDT, CDR2 YNNKEL (reference sequence).

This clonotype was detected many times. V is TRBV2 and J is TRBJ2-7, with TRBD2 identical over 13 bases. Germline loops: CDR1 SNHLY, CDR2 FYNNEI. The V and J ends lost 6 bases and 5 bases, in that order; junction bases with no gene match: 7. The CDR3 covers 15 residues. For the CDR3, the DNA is TGTGCCAGCAGCGTCTTACTAGCGGGAGGGAACGAGCAGTACTTC. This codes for CASSVLLAGGNEQYF.

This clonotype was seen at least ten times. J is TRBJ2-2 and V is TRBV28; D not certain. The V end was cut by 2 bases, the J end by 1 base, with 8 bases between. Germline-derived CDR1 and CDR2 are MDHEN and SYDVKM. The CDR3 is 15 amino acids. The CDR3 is CASSLRDWNTGELFF. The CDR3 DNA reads TGTGCCAGCAGTTTAAGGGATTGGAACACCGGGGAGCTGTTTTTT.

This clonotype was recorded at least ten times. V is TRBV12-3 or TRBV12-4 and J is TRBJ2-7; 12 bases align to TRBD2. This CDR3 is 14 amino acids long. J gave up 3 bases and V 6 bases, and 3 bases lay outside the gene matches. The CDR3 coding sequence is TGTGCCAGCAGACCGACTAGCGGGAGCTACGAGCAGTACTTC. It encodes CASRPTSGSYEQYF.

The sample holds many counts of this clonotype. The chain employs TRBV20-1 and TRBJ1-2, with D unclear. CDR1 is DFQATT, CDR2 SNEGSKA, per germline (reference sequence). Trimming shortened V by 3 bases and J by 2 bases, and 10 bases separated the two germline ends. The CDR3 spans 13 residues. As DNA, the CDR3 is TGCAGTGCTAGTTCAGGACCCAACTATGGCTACACCTTC. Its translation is CSASSGPNYGYTF.

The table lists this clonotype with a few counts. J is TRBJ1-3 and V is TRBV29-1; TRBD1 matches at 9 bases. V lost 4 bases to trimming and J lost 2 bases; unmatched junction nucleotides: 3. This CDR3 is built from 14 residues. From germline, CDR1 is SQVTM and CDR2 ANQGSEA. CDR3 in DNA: TGCAGCGTTGTGGGGGACAGGGCTGGAAACACCATATATTTT. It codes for CSVVGDRAGNTIYF.

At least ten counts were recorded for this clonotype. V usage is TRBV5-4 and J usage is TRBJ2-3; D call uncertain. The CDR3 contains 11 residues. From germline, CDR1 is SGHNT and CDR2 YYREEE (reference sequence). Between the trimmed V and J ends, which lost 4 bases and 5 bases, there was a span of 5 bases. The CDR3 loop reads CASSNQDTQYF. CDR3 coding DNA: TGTGCCAGCAGCAACCAAGATACGCAGTATTTT.

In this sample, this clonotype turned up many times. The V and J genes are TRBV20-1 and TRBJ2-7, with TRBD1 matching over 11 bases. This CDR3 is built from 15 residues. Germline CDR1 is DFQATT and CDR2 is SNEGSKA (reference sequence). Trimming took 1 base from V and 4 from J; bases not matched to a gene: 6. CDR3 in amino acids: CSARATGTGGYEQYF. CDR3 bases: TGCAGTGCTAGAGCAACCGGGACAGGGGGTTACGAGCAGTACTTC.

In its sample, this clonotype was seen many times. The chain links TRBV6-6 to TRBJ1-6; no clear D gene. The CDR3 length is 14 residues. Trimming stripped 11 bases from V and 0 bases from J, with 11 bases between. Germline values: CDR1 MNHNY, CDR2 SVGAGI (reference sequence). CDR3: CAGRRSSYNSPLHF. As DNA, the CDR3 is TGTGCCGGAAGACGGAGCTCCTATAATTCACCCCTCCACTTT.

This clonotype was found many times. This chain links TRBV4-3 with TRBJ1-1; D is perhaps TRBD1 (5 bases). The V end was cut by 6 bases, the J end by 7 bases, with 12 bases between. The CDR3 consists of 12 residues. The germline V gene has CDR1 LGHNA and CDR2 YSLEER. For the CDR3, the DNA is TGCGCCAGCAGACGGGACGACGGTGAAGCTTTCTTT. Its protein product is CASRRDDGEAFF.

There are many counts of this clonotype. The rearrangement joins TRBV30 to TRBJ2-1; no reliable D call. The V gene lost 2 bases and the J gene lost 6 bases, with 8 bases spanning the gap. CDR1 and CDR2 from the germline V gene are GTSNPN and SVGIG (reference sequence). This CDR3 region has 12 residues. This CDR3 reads CAWSSLVNEQFF. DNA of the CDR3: TGTGCCTGGAGTAGCCTAGTCAATGAGCAGTTCTTC.

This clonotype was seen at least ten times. CDR3 sequence (DNA): TGTGCCAACGCCCTAGACCCTAATTCACCCCTCCACTTT. Translated, it gives CANALDPNSPLHF. This chain connects TRBV2 to TRBJ1-6; D not resolved. CDR3 length: 13 residues. With 10 bases removed from V and 6 bases from J, the gap between germline ends came to 13 bases. CDR1 and CDR2 (germline): SNHLY, FYNNEI.

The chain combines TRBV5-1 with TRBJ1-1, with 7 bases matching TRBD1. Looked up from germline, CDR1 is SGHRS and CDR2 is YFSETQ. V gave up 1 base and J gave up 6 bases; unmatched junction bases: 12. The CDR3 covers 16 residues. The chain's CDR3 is CASSLRDSRDTPEAFF. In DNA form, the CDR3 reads TGCGCCAGCAGCTTGAGGGACAGCCGGGACACCCCTGAAGCTTTCTTT.

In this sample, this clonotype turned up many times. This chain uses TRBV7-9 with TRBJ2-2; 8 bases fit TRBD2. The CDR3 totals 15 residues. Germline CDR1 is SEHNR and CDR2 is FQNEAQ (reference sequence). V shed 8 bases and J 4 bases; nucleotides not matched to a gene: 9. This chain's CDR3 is CASSPTSGSTGELFF. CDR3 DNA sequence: TGTGCCAGCTCCCCGACGAGCGGGAGCACCGGGGAGCTGTTTTTT.

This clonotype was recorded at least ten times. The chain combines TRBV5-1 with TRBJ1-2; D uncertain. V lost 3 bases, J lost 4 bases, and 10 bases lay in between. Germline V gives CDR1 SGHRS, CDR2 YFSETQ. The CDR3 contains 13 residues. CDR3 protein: CASSSGGGYGYTF. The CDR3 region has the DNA TGCGCCAGCAGCTCTGGTGGAGGCTATGGCTACACCTTC.

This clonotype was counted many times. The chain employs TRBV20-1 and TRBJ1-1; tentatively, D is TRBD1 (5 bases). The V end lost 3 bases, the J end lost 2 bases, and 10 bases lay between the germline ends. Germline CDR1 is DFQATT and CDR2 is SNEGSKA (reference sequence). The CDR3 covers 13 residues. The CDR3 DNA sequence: TGCAGTGCTAGTTTATGGGACAACACTGAAGCTTTCTTT. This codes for CSASLWDNTEAFF.

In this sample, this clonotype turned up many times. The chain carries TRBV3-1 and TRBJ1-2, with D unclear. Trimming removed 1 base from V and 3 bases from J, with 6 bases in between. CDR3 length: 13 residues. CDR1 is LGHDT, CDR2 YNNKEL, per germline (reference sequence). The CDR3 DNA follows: TGTGCCAGCAGCCAAGCTGGATACTATGGCTACACCTTC. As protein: CASSQAGYYGYTF.

The CDR3 sequence: CASSLTQGSTEAFF. The CDR3 nucleotides are TGTGCCAGCAGCTTAACCCAGGGATCCACTGAAGCTTTCTTT. This chain uses TRBV7-2 with TRBJ1-1; a possible D gene is TRBD1 (5 bases). CDR3 length: 14 residues. V lost 2 bases, J lost 4 bases, and 11 bases lay in between. Germline assignment: CDR1 SGHTA and CDR2 FQGNSA.

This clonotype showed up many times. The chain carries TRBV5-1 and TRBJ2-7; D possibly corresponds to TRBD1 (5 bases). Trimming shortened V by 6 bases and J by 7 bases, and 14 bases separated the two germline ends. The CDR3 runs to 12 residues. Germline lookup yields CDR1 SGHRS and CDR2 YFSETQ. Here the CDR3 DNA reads TGCGCCAGCAAGGTACAGGAGCAGGAGCAGTACTTC. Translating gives CASKVQEQEQYF.

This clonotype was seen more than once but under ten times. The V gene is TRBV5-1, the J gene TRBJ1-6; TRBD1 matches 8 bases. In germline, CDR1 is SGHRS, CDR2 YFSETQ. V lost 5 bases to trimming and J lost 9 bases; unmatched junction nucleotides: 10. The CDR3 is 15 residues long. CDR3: CASRFGQGNGSPLHF. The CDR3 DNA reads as TGCGCCAGCAGGTTCGGACAGGGAAACGGTTCACCCCTCCACTTT.

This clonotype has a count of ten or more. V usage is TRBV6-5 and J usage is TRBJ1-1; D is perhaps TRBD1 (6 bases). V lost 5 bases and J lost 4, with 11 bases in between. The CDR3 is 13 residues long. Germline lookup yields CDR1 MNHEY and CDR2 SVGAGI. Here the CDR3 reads CASSKRGGTEAFF. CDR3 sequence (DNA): TGTGCCAGCAGTAAACGAGGGGGCACTGAAGCTTTCTTT.

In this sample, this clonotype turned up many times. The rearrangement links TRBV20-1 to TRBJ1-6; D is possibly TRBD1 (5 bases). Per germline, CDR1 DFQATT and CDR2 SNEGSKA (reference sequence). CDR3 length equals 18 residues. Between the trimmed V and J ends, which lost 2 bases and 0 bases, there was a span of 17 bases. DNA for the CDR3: TGCAGTGCTAGAAAAGGGACGGCTGCGAGCTCCTATAATTCACCCCTCCACTTT. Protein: CSARKGTAASSYNSPLHF.

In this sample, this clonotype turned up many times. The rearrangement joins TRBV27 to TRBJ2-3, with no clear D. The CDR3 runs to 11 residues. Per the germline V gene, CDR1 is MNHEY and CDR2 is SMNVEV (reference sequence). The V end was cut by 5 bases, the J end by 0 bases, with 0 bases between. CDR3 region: CASSSTDTQYF. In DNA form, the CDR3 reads TGTGCCAGCAGTAGCACAGATACGCAGTATTTT.

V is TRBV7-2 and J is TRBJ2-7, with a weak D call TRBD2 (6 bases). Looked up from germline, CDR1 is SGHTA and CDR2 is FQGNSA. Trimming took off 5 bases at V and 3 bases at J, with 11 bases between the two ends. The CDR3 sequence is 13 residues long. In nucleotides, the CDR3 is TGTGCCAGCAGCCCGGGACTTTTCTACGAGCAGTACTTC. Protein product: CASSPGLFYEQYF.

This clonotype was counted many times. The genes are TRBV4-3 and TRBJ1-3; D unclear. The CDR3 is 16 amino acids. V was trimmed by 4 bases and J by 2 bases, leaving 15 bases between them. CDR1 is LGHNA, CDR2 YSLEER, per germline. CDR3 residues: CASSPLALGAGNTIYF. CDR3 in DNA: TGCGCCAGCAGCCCCCTTGCTTTGGGAGCTGGAAACACCATATATTTT.

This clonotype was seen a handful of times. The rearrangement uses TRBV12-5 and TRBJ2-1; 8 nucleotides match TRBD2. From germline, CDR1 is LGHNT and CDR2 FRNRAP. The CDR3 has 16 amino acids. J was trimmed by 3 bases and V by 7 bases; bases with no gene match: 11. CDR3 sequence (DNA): TGTGCTAGTGCCGGGGGGGCGGGAGTCGGCTACAATGAGCAGTTCTTC. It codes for CASAGGAGVGYNEQFF.

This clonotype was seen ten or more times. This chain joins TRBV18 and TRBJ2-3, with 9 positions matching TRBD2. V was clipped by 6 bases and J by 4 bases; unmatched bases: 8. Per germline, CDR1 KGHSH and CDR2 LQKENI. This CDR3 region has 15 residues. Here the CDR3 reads CASSSISGGPDTQYF. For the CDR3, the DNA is TGTGCCAGCTCGTCTATTAGCGGGGGACCAGATACGCAGTATTTT.

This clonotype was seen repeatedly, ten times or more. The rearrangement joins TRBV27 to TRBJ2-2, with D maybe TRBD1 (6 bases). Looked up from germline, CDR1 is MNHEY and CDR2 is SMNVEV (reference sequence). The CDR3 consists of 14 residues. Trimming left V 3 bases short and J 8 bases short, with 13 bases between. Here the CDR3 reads CASSFAGARGELFF. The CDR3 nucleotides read TGTGCCAGCAGTTTCGCAGGGGCCAGGGGGGAGCTGTTTTTT.

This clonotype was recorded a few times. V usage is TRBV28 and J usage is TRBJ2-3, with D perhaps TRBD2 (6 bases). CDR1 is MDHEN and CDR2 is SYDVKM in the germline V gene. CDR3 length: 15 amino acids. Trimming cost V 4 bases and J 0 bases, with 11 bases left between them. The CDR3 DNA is TGTGCCAGCAGTTCCCCCGGGGGTAGCACAGATACGCAGTATTTT. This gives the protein CASSSPGGSTDTQYF.

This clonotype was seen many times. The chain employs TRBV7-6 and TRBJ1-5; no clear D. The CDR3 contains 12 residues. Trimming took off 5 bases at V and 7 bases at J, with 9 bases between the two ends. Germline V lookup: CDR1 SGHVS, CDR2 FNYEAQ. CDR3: CASSPSHQPQHF. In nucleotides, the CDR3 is TGTGCCAGCAGCCCTTCACACCAGCCCCAGCATTTT.

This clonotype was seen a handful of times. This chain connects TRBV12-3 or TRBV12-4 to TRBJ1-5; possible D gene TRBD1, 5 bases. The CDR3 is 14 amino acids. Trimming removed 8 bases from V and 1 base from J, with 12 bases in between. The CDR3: CASGFGGSNQPQHF. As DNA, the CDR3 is TGTGCCAGCGGATTCGGGGGGAGCAATCAGCCCCAGCATTTT.